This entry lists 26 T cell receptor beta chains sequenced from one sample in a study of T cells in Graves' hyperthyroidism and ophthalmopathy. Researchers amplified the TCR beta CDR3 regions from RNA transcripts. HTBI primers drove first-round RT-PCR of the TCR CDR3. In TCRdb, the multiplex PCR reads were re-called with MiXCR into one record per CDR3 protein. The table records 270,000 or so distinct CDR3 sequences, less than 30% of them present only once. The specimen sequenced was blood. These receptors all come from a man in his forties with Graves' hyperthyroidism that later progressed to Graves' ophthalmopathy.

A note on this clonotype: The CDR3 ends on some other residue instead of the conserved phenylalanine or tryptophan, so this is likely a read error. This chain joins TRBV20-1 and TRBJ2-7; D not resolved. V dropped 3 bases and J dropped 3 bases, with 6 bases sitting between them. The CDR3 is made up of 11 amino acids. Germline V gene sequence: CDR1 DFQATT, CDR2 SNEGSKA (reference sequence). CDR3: CSARGVYEQYL. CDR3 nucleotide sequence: TGCAGTGCTAGGGGCGTCTACGAGCAGTACCTC.

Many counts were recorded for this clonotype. The CDR3 here is CSVARSRTEAFF. The DNA of the CDR3 is TGCAGCGTTGCTAGGTCGAGGACTGAAGCTTTCTTT. The chain uses TRBV29-1 and TRBJ1-1; no definite D call. Germline assignment: CDR1 SQVTM and CDR2 ANQGSEA. Trimming removed 4 bases at V and 5 bases at J, with 11 bases between. The CDR3 loop spans 12 amino acids.

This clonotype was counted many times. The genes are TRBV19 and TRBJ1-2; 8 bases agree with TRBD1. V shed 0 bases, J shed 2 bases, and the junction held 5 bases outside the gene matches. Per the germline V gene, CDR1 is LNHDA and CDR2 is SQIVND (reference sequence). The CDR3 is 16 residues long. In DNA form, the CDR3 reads TGTGCCAGTAGTATAGACAAGTGGGACAGGAACTATGGCTACACCTTC. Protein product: CASSIDKWDRNYGYTF.

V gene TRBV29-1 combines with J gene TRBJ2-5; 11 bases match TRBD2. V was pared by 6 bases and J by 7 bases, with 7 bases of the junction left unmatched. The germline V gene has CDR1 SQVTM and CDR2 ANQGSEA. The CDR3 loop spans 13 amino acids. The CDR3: CSVELAGVGTQYF. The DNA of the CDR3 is TGCAGCGTCGAACTAGCGGGAGTTGGGACCCAGTACTTC. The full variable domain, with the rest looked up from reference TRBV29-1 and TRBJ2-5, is SAVISQKPSRDICQRGTSLTIQCQVDSQVTMMFWYRQQPGQSLTLIATANQGSEATYESGFVIDKFPISRPNLTFSTLTVSNMSPEDSSIYLCSVELAGVGTQYFGPGTRLLVL.

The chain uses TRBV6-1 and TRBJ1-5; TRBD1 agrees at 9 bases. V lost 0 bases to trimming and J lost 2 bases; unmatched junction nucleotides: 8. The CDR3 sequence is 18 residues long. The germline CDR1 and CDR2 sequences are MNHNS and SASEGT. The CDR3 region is CASSEAGTGGLGNQPQHF. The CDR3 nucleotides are TGTGCCAGCAGTGAAGCGGGTACAGGGGGCTTGGGCAATCAGCCCCAGCATTTT.

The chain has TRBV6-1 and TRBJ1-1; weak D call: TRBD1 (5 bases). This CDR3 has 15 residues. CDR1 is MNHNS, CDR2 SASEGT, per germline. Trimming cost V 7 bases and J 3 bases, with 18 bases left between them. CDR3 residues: CASTPSGLGDTEAFF. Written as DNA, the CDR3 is TGTGCCAGCACCCCCTCCGGACTGGGGGACACTGAAGCTTTCTTT.

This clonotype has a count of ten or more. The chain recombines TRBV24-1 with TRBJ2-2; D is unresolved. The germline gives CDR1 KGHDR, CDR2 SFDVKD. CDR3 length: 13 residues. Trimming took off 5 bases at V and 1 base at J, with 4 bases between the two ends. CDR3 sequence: CATSAENTGELFF. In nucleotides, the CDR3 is TGTGCCACCAGTGCCGAGAACACCGGGGAGCTGTTTTTT.

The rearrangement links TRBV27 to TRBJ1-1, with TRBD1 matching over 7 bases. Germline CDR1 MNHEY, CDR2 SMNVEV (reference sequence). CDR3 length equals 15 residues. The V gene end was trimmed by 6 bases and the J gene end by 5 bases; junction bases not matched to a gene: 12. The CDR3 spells CASSPLDRVVTEAFF. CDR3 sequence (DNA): TGTGCCAGCAGCCCACTTGACAGGGTAGTAACTGAAGCTTTCTTT.

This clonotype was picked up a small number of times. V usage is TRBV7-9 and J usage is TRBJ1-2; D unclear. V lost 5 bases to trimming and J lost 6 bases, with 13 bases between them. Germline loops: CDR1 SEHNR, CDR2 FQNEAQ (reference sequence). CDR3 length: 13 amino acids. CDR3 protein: CASSPTSGNGYTF. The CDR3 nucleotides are TGTGCCAGCAGCCCAACTTCTGGGAATGGCTACACCTTC.

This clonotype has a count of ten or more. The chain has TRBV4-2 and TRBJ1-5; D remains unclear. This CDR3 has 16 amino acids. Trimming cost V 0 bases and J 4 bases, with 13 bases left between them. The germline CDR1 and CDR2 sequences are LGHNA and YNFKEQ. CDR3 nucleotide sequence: TGTGCCAGCAGCCAAGATGTTTCGACCACAAATCAGCCCCAGCATTTT. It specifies CASSQDVSTTNQPQHF.

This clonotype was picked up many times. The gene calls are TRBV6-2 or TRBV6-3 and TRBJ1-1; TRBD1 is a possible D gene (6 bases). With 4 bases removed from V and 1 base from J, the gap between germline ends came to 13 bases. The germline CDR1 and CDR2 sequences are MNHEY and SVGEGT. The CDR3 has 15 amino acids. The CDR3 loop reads CASSWQGQPNTEAFF. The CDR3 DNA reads TGTGCCAGCAGTTGGCAGGGACAACCGAACACTGAAGCTTTCTTT.

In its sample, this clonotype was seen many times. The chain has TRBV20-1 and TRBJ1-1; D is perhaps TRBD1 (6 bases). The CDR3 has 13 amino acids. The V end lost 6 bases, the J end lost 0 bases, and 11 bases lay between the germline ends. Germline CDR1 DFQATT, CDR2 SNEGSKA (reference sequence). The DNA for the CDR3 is TGCAGTGCCAGACAGGACGTGAACACTGAAGCTTTCTTT. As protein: CSARQDVNTEAFF.

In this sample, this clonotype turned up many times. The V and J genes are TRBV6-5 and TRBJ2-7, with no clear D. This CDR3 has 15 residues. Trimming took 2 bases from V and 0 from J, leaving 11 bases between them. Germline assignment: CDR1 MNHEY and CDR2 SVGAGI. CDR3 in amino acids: CASSYLGSGSYEQYF. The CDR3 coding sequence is TGTGCCAGCAGTTACCTTGGCTCCGGCTCCTACGAGCAGTACTTC.

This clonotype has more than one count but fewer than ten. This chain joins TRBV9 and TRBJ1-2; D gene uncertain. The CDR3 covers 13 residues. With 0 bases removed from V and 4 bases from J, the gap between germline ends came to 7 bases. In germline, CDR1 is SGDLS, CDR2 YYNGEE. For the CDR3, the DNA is TGTGCCAGCAGCGTAGGGTTTAGCTATGGCTACACCTTC. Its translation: CASSVGFSYGYTF.

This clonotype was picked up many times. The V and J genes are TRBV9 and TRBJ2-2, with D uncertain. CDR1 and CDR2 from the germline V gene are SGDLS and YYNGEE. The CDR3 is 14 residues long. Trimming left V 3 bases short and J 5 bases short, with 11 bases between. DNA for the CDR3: TGTGCCAGCAGCGGACAAGTAGGGACCGGGGAGCTGTTTTTT. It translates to CASSGQVGTGELFF.

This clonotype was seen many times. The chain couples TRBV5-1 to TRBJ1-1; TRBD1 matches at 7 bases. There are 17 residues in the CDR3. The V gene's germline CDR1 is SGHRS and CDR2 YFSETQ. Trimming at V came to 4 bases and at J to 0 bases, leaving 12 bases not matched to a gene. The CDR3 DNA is TGCGCCAGCAGCCTCCAACAGGGGATAGTGATGAACACTGAAGCTTTCTTT. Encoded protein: CASSLQQGIVMNTEAFF.

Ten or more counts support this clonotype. CDR3 nucleotide sequence: TGTGCCATCAGTGAGGAGGCAGTTTTTGGCACCGGGGAGCTGTTTTTT. It codes for CAISEEAVFGTGELFF. This chain links TRBV10-3 with TRBJ2-2; D is uncertain. Trimming cost V 2 bases and J 4 bases, with 14 bases left between them. This CDR3 spans 16 amino acids. Germline CDR1 reads ENHRY; CDR2 reads SYGVKD.

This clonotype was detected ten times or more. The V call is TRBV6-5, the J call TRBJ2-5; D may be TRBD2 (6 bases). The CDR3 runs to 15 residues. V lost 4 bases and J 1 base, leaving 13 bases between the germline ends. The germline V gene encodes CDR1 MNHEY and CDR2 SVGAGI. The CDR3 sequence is CASSWDLTSQETQYF. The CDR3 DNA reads TGTGCCAGCAGTTGGGACTTGACTAGCCAAGAGACCCAGTACTTC.

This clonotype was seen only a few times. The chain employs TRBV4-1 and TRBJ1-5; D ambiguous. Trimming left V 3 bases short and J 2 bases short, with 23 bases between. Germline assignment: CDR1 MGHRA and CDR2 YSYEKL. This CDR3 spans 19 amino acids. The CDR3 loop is CASSQAGPPPFVGNQPQHF. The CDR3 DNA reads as TGCGCCAGCAGCCAGGCCGGGCCCCCTCCTTTCGTTGGCAATCAGCCCCAGCATTTT.

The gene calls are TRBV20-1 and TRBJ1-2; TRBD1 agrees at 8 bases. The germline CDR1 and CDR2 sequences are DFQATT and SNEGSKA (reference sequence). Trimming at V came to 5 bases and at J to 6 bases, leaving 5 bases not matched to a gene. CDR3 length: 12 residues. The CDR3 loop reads CSAQQGEDGYTF. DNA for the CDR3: TGCAGTGCTCAACAGGGGGAGGATGGCTACACCTTC.

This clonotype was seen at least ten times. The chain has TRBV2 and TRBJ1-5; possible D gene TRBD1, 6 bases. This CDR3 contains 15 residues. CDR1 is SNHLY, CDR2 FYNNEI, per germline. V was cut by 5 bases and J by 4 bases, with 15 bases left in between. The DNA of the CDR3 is TGTGCCAGCAGTAGACAGGCGAAAGCTAATCAGCCCCAGCATTTT. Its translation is CASSRQAKANQPQHF.

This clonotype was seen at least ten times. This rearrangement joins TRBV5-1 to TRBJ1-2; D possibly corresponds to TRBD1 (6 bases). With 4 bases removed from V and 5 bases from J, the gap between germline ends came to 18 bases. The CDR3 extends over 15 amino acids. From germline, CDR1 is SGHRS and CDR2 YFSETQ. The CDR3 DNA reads TGCGCCAGCAGCCCCTTACAGGGCCAACAGTATGGCTACACCTTC. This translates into CASSPLQGQQYGYTF.

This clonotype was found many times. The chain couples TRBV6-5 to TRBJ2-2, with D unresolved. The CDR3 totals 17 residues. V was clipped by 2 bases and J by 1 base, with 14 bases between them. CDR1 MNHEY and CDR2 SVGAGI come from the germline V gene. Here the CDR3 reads CASSYASFPWNTGELFF. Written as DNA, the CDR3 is TGTGCCAGCAGTTACGCCTCGTTTCCTTGGAACACCGGGGAGCTGTTTTTT.

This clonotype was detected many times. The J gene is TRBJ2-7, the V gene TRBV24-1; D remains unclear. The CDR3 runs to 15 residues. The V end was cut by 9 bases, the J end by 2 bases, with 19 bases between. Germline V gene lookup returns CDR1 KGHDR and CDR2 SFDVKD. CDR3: CATPSEQHHPYEQYF. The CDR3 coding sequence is TGTGCCACCCCAAGCGAGCAGCACCACCCCTACGAGCAGTACTTC.

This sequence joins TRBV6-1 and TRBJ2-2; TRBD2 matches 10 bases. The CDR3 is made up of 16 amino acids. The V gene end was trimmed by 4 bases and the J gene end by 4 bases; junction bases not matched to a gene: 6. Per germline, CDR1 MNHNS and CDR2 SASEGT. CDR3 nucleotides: TGTGCCAGCAGTGGCCTAGCGGGAGTTGGCACCGGGGAGCTGTTTTTT. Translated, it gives CASSGLAGVGTGELFF.

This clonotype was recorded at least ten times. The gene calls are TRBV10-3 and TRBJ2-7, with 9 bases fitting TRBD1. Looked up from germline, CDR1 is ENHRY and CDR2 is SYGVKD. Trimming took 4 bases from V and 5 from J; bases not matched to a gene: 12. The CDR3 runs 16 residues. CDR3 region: CAISVGTGLVLHEQYF. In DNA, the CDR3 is TGTGCCATCAGTGTCGGGACAGGGCTGGTCCTCCACGAGCAGTACTTC.